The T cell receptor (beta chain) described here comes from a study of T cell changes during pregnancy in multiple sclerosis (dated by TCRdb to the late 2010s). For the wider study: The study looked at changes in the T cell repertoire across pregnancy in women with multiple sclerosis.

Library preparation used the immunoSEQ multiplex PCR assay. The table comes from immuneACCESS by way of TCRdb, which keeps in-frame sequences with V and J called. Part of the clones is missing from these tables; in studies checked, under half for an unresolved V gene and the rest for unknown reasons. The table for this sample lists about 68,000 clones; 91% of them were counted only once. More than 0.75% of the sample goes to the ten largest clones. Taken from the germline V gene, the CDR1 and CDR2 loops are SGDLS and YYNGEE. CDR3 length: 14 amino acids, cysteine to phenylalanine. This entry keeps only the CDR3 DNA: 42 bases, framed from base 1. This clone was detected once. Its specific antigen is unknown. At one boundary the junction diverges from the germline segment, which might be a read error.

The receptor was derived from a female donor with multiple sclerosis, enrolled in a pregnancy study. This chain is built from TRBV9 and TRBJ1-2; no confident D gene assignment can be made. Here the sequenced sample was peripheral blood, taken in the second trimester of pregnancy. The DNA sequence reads TGTGCCAGCAGCGCCCCGACGGAGAACTATGACTACACCTTC. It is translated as CASSAPTENYDYTF.